Each of the 32 T cell receptor beta chains below was sequenced from the same sample in a study of a mutant IDH1 vaccine in newly diagnosed glioma. Time point defined: week 11, during vaccination. A single vaccine dose contained 300 ug of mutant IDH1 20-mer peptide, and topical imiquimod was used with it. Their target antigens are unknown. Method: immunoSEQ multiplex PCR; TCRdb's copy keeps in-frame clones and lacks some. The table shows tens of thousands of clones, with about four fifths occurring only once. The material sequenced was PBMCs, taken from a glioma patient whose treatment included an IDH1 peptide vaccine. Every receptor here comes from a man between 45 and 60 years old with glioma.

V and J are TRBV10-3 and TRBJ1-3; D perhaps matches TRBD1 (5 bases). Trimming pared 2 bases from V and 4 bases from J, leaving 12 bases between. Germline V lookup: CDR1 ENHRY, CDR2 SYGVKD. The CDR3 extends over 15 amino acids. In nucleotides, the CDR3 is TGTGCCATCAGTGAGGCACGAGGGACGGGAAACACCATATATTTT. Translating it yields CAISEARGTGNTIYF.

The V gene is TRBV28, the J gene TRBJ2-1; TRBD1 matches at 11 bases. The CDR3 extends over 14 amino acids. Germline V gene sequence: CDR1 MDHEN, CDR2 SYDVKM. Trimming took 5 bases from V and 8 from J; bases not matched to a gene: 5. The CDR3: CASSGDRGYYEQFF. As DNA, the CDR3 is TGTGCCAGCAGTGGGGACAGGGGGTATTATGAGCAGTTCTTC. The entire variable domain, with the rest obtained from reference TRBV28 and TRBJ2-1, is as follows: DVKVTQSSRYLVKRTGEKVFLECVQDMDHENMFWYRQDPGLGLRLIYFSYDVKMKEKGDIPEGYSVSREKKERFSLILESASTNQTSMYLCASSGDRGYYEQFFGPGTRLTVL.

This sequence joins TRBV5-1 and TRBJ2-2; 8 bases agree with TRBD2. Trimming removed 5 bases from V and 0 bases from J; junction bases left unmatched: 6. Germline V gives CDR1 SGHRS, CDR2 YFSETQ. This CDR3 has 16 residues. In DNA form, the CDR3 reads TGCGCCAGCAGGGGGCCGGGACTAGCGAACACCGGGGAGCTGTTTTTT. The encoded protein is CASRGPGLANTGELFF.

The J gene is TRBJ1-2, the V gene TRBV5-5; D is uncertain. Germline V gene lookup returns CDR1 SGHKS and CDR2 YYEKEE (reference sequence). V shed 4 bases and J shed 6 bases, with 19 bases lying between them. This CDR3 is built from 15 residues. The CDR3 reads CASSQDLSSLHGYTF. The CDR3, as DNA: TGTGCCAGCAGCCAGGACCTTAGCTCTCTACATGGCTACACCTTC. The entire variable domain, with the rest obtained from reference TRBV5-5 and TRBJ1-2, is as follows: DAGVTQSPTHLIKTRGQQVTLRCSPISGHKSVSWYQQVLGQGPQFIFQYYEKEERGRGNFPDRFSARQFPNYSSELNVNALLLGDSALYLCASSQDLSSLHGYTFGSGTRLTVV.

The chain has TRBV28 and TRBJ2-3; D remains unclear. CDR1 and CDR2 from the germline V gene are MDHEN and SYDVKM. The CDR3 is 15 amino acids. V lost 5 bases to trimming and J lost 2 bases, with 14 bases between them. CDR3 loop: CASSLPKSHTDTQYF. The CDR3 nucleotides are TGTGCCAGCAGTCTACCCAAAAGTCACACAGATACGCAGTATTTT.

The chain has TRBV5-1 and TRBJ2-3; TRBD1 is a possible D gene (6 bases). The CDR3 has 14 residues. From germline, CDR1 is SGHRS and CDR2 YFSETQ. Trimming removed 4 bases from V and 0 bases from J, with 9 bases in between. In nucleotides, the CDR3 is TGCGCCAGCAGCGAGGACAGTAGCACAGATACGCAGTATTTT. Translated, it gives CASSEDSSTDTQYF.

This clone was detected only a few times. The V and J genes are TRBV6-5 and TRBJ2-3, with D uncertain. The CDR3 extends over 11 amino acids. Between the trimmed V and J ends, which lost 2 bases and 6 bases, there was a span of 3 bases. The V gene's germline CDR1 is MNHEY and CDR2 SVGAGI. CDR3 bases: TGTGCCAGCAGTTACGCGGATACGCAGTATTTT. Residues: CASSYADTQYF.

The chain links TRBV2 to TRBJ2-1; D is ambiguous. The CDR3 is made up of 14 amino acids. V dropped 6 bases and J dropped 9 bases, with 18 bases sitting between them. Germline CDR1 reads SNHLY; CDR2 reads FYNNEI. CDR3 region: CASSPETRSGEQFF. In DNA, the CDR3 is TGTGCCAGCAGCCCGGAGACACGGTCAGGTGAGCAGTTCTTC. The entire variable domain, with the rest obtained from reference TRBV2 and TRBJ2-1, is as follows: EPEVTQTPSHQVTQMGQEVILRCVPISNHLYFYWYRQILGQKVEFLVSFYNNEISEKSEIFDDQFSVERPDGSNFTLKIRSTKLEDSAMYFCASSPETRSGEQFFGPGTRLTVL.

This chain uses TRBV5-6 with TRBJ1-1; D remains unclear. V gave up 3 bases and J gave up 1 base, with 16 bases separating them. The CDR3 is 16 amino acids. CDR1 SGHDT and CDR2 YYEEEE come from the germline V gene. The CDR3 DNA reads TGTGCCAGCAGCTCATTGAAACAAAGGGCGAACACTGAAGCTTTCTTT. Translation: CASSSLKQRANTEAFF.

J is TRBJ1-2 and V is TRBV18; D is unresolved. Per the germline V gene, CDR1 is KGHSH and CDR2 is LQKENI. The CDR3 consists of 12 residues. V was cut by 2 bases and J by 3 bases, with 4 bases left in between. The CDR3 spells CASSPNYYGYTF. For the CDR3, the DNA is TGTGCCAGCTCACCAAACTACTATGGCTACACCTTC.

The chain is built from TRBV19 and TRBJ1-6; 8 nucleotides line up with TRBD1. The CDR3 totals 14 residues. CDR1 and CDR2 (germline): LNHDA, SQIVND (reference sequence). Trimming took 3 bases from V and 10 from J; bases not matched to a gene: 5. The CDR3 loop is CASSIQGANSPLHF. As DNA, the CDR3 is TGTGCCAGTAGTATTCAGGGGGCGAACTCACCCCTCCACTTT.

The chain combines TRBV28 with TRBJ2-5; no clear D gene. V shed 3 bases and J shed 5 bases, with 10 bases lying between them. From germline, CDR1 is MDHEN and CDR2 SYDVKM. There are 13 residues in the CDR3. CDR3 sequence (DNA): TGTGCCAGCAGTTTGAGTAGGGTGGAGACCCAGTACTTC. Translated: CASSLSRVETQYF. Using reference TRBV28 and TRBJ2-5 for the parts outside the CDR3, the full variable domain is DVKVTQSSRYLVKRTGEKVFLECVQDMDHENMFWYRQDPGLGLRLIYFSYDVKMKEKGDIPEGYSVSREKKERFSLILESASTNQTSMYLCASSLSRVETQYFGPGTRLLVL.

The CDR3 DNA reads as TGTGCCAGCAGTGTTGGGGGGGCGGATACGCAGTATTTT. This translates into CASSVGGADTQYF. The chain uses TRBV2 and TRBJ2-3, with D perhaps TRBD2 (7 bases). CDR3 size: 13 residues. CDR1 and CDR2 (germline): SNHLY, FYNNEI. V gave up 4 bases and J gave up 6 bases, with 11 bases separating them. Together with reference TRBV2 and TRBJ2-3, the CDR3 gives the full variable domain: EPEVTQTPSHQVTQMGQEVILRCVPISNHLYFYWYRQILGQKVEFLVSFYNNEISEKSEIFDDQFSVERPDGSNFTLKIRSTKLEDSAMYFCASSVGGADTQYFGPGTRLTVL.

This chain connects TRBV6-5 to TRBJ1-2; no clear D gene. CDR1 is MNHEY and CDR2 is SVGAGI in the germline V gene. The CDR3 runs to 13 residues. V lost 6 bases and J 4 bases, leaving 12 bases between the germline ends. The CDR3 DNA reads TGTGCCAGCAGCCCCGGATACTCCTATGGCTACACCTTC. The encoded protein is CASSPGYSYGYTF.

The chain employs TRBV21-1 and TRBJ2-1; TRBD2, as called in the table, went unchecked against the DNA. TRBV21-1 corresponds to a pseudogene. This CDR3 is built from 12 residues. The DNA of the CDR3 is TGTGCCAGCAGACTAGCGGGGGATGAGCAGTTCTTC. Translation gives CASRLAGDEQFF.

The V and J genes are TRBV5-6 and TRBJ2-1, with a weak D call TRBD1 (5 bases). CDR1 and CDR2 from the germline V gene are SGHDT and YYEEEE. The length of the CDR3 is 12 residues. With 4 bases removed from V and 9 bases from J, the gap between germline ends came to 11 bases. CDR3 amino acids: CASSRGRGEQFF. CDR3 bases: TGTGCCAGCAGCCGAGGAAGGGGTGAGCAGTTCTTC.

V and J are TRBV19 and TRBJ2-7; TRBD2 might be the D (5 bases). Trimming took off 5 bases at V and 0 bases at J, with 11 bases between the two ends. Germline values: CDR1 LNHDA, CDR2 SQIVND (reference sequence). The CDR3 runs to 14 residues. The CDR3 DNA sequence: TGTGCCAGTAGTGTCTCAGCGGTCTCCTACGAGCAGTACTTC. It codes for CASSVSAVSYEQYF.

Only a few counts were recorded for this clone. The chain combines TRBV18 with TRBJ1-6; D uncertain. Trimming stripped 3 bases from V and 0 bases from J, with 9 bases between. The CDR3 covers 16 residues. Per the germline V gene, CDR1 is KGHSH and CDR2 is LQKENI. This CDR3 reads CASSPAASSYNSPLHF. For the CDR3, the DNA is TGTGCCAGCTCACCGGCAGCCAGCTCCTATAATTCACCCCTCCACTTT.

This sequence joins TRBV6-5 and TRBJ2-7, with D perhaps TRBD1 (6 bases). Trimming removed 0 bases from V and 4 bases from J, with 10 bases in between. Germline values: CDR1 MNHEY, CDR2 SVGAGI. The CDR3 loop spans 14 amino acids. The CDR3 here is CASSYSEQGYEQYF. CDR3 sequence (DNA): TGTGCCAGCAGTTACTCGGAACAGGGTTACGAGCAGTACTTC.

CDR3 bases: TGTGCCAGCAGCCAAACCTATGTGAGTGAGACCCAGTACTTC. Translating gives CASSQTYVSETQYF. The V call is TRBV7-2, the J call TRBJ2-5; D unresolved. The CDR3 totals 14 residues. CDR1 is SGHTA and CDR2 is FQGNSA in the germline V gene. V lost 5 bases to trimming and J lost 5 bases, with 15 bases between them.

The count of this clone is one. The chain combines TRBV5-3 with TRBJ1-3; D is unresolved. TRBV5-3 counts as an open reading frame of uncertain function. This CDR3 region has 16 residues. The germline V and J ends were trimmed by 2 bases and 0 bases, with 12 bases remaining between them. Here the CDR3 reads CARSFGVRNSGNTIYF. DNA of the CDR3: TGTGCCAGAAGCTTCGGCGTCAGGAACTCTGGAAACACCATATATTTT.

J is TRBJ2-7 and V is TRBV7-2; the match to TRBD2 covers 8 bases. CDR3 length: 12 residues. Trimming took 7 bases from V and 10 from J; bases not matched to a gene: 9. Per germline, CDR1 SGHTA and CDR2 FQGNSA. Here the CDR3 reads CASTTLGGEQYF. CDR3 DNA sequence: TGTGCCAGCACCACTCTCGGGGGGGAACAGTACTTC.

The chain is built from TRBV5-8 and TRBJ1-5; 7 bases align to TRBD1. Germline assignment: CDR1 SGHTS and CDR2 YDEGEE. J gave up 11 bases and V 4 bases, and 6 bases lay outside the gene matches. The CDR3 covers 12 residues. The chain's CDR3 is CASSPRDRTQHF. The CDR3, as DNA: TGTGCCAGCAGCCCTCGGGACAGAACCCAGCATTTT.

This sequence joins TRBV19 and TRBJ2-7; a weak D match, TRBD2 (6 bases). Germline CDR1 is LNHDA and CDR2 is SQIVND (reference sequence). The CDR3 covers 14 residues. Between the trimmed V and J ends, which lost 2 bases and 6 bases, there was a span of 14 bases. The CDR3 DNA is TGTGCCAGTAGTATAAACGACTTGGGGGGCGAGCAGTACTTC. Its translation: CASSINDLGGEQYF.

The chain employs TRBV5-1 and TRBJ1-4, with 8 bases identical to TRBD1. Germline V CDR1 and CDR2: SGHRS, YFSETQ. CDR3 length: 19 amino acids. The junction had 10 bases not matched to a gene; V was cut back by 0 bases and J by 0 bases. CDR3 DNA: TGCGCCAGCAGCTTGGGGCTCCAGGGGGCCTTTTCAACTAATGAAAAACTGTTTTTT. Residues: CASSLGLQGAFSTNEKLFF.

V usage is TRBV18 and J usage is TRBJ1-1, with no clear D. With 2 bases removed from V and 3 bases from J, the gap between germline ends came to 10 bases. This CDR3 has 14 residues. The V gene's germline CDR1 is KGHSH and CDR2 LQKENI. The CDR3 is CASSPYAGDTEAFF. The CDR3 DNA follows: TGTGCCAGCTCACCATATGCAGGAGACACTGAAGCTTTCTTT. The whole variable domain, filled in from reference TRBV18 and TRBJ1-1, reads NAGVMQNPRHLVRRRGQEARLRCSPMKGHSHVYWYRQLPEEGLKFMVYLQKENIIDESGMPKERFSAEFPKEGPSILRIQQVVRGDSAAYFCASSPYAGDTEAFFGQGTRLTVV.

The genes are TRBV19 and TRBJ1-6, with TRBD1 identical over 7 bases. After removal of 7 bases from V and 16 bases from J, the junction contained 7 bases not matched to a gene. The CDR3 runs 11 residues. The V gene's germline CDR1 is LNHDA and CDR2 SQIVND (reference sequence). The DNA for the CDR3 is TGTGCCAGTAAGACAGGGAACCAACTCCACTTT. Protein product: CASKTGNQLHF.

V gene TRBV13 combines with J gene TRBJ2-7; 14 bases map to TRBD2. This CDR3 comprises 18 residues. Germline-derived CDR1 and CDR2 are PRHDT and FYEKMQ (reference sequence). The ends lost 5 bases at V and 0 bases at J; junction bases unmatched: 9. The CDR3 DNA reads as TGTGCCAGCAGCCCAACGGGACTAGCGGGAGTACTCTCCTACGAGCAGTACTTC. It codes for CASSPTGLAGVLSYEQYF.

The chain recombines TRBV18 with TRBJ1-2, with a weak D call TRBD1 (5 bases). Trimming took off 2 bases at V and 3 bases at J, with 13 bases between the two ends. The CDR3 totals 15 residues. Germline V gene sequence: CDR1 KGHSH, CDR2 LQKENI. This chain's CDR3 is CASSPNTRVDYGYTF. The CDR3 DNA reads as TGTGCCAGCTCACCAAATACCAGGGTGGACTATGGCTACACCTTC.

This sequence joins TRBV5-6 and TRBJ2-1; TRBD2 matches 8 bases. The CDR3 contains 14 residues. V was pared by 6 bases and J by 8 bases, with 10 bases of the junction left unmatched. Germline values: CDR1 SGHDT, CDR2 YYEEEE. CDR3 in DNA: TGTGCCAGCAAAAAGGCGGGGGGCAGACATGAGCAGTTCTTC. This gives the protein CASKKAGGRHEQFF.

The J gene is TRBJ1-1, the V gene TRBV15; the match to TRBD1 covers 7 bases. The germline CDR1 and CDR2 sequences are LNHNV and YYDKDF (reference sequence). The J segment lost 8 bases and the V segment lost 5 bases, leaving 14 bases of the junction unmatched. The CDR3 runs 15 residues. The CDR3 region has the DNA TGTGCCACCAGCTCCCCTGAAGACAGGGTGACGGAAGCTTTCTTT. This gives the protein CATSSPEDRVTEAFF.

The table lists this clone with a few counts. The V gene is TRBV30, the J gene TRBJ1-1; D is uncertain. The germline V gene encodes CDR1 GTSNPN and CDR2 SVGIG (reference sequence). CDR3 length: 14 amino acids. Trimming removed 0 bases at V and 1 base at J, with 9 bases between. This CDR3 reads CAWSVRAANTEAFF. In nucleotides, the CDR3 is TGTGCCTGGAGTGTACGGGCAGCGAACACTGAAGCTTTCTTT.